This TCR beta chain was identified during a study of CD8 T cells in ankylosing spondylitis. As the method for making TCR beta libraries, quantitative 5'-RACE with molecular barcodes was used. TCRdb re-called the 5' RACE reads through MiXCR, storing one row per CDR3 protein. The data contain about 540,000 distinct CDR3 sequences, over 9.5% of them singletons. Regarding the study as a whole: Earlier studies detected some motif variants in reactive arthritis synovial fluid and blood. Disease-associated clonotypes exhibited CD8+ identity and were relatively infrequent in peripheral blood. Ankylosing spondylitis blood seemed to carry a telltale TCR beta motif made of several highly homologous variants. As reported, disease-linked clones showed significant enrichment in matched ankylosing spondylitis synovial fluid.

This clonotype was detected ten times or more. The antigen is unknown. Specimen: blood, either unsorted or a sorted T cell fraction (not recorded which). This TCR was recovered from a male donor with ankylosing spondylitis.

This CDR3 is CASSVAGHNEQFF. The CDR3 coding sequence is TGTGCCAGCAGCGTAGCAGGGCACAATGAGCAGTTCTTC. The rearrangement joins TRBV9 to TRBJ2-1; D might be TRBD1 (5 bases). Trimming stripped 0 bases from V and 5 bases from J, with 6 bases between. This CDR3 is 13 amino acids long. Germline loops: CDR1 SGDLS, CDR2 YYNGEE.